One sample yielded the 5 T cell receptor beta chains listed below, sequenced in a study of glioma-infiltrating T cells after dendritic cell vaccination. The data were produced by immunoSEQ multiplex PCR, yet TCRdb's version contains in-frame clones alone and is incomplete. The table has tens of thousands of clones, over 75% seen once. Source: blood, taken before dendritic cell vaccination. The receptors come from a human donor with glioblastoma.

The rearrangement uses TRBV18 and TRBJ1-5, with D possibly being TRBD1 (5 bases). Trimming cost V 3 bases and J 1 base, with 10 bases left between them. Germline V lookup: CDR1 KGHSH, CDR2 LQKENI. This CDR3 comprises 15 residues. This CDR3 reads CASSPGGRSNQPQHF. CDR3 sequence (DNA): TGTGCCAGCTCACCGGGGGGAAGAAGCAATCAGCCCCAGCATTTT.

A single count supports this clone. The V call is TRBV5-1, the J call TRBJ2-1, with a weak D call TRBD2 (6 bases). The germline gives CDR1 SGHRS, CDR2 YFSETQ. V lost 0 bases and J lost 8, with 9 bases in between. This CDR3 comprises 13 residues. The CDR3 here is CASSLDAGHEQFF. Here the CDR3 DNA reads TGCGCCAGCAGCTTGGACGCGGGGCATGAGCAGTTCTTC.

The V and J genes are TRBV2 and TRBJ1-2; the match to TRBD1 covers 10 bases. Trimming took 6 bases from V and 6 from J; bases not matched to a gene: 7. CDR1 and CDR2 from the germline V gene are SNHLY and FYNNEI. This CDR3 has 14 amino acids. For the CDR3, the DNA is TGTGCCAGCAGCGGAACCGGGACAGGGGATGGCTACACCTTC. Encoded protein: CASSGTGTGDGYTF.

The V call is TRBV7-7, the J call TRBJ1-1; D gene ambiguous. Trimming took off 6 bases at V and 5 bases at J, with 13 bases between the two ends. Per the germline V gene, CDR1 is SSHAT and CDR2 is FNYEAQ (reference sequence). The CDR3 length is 13 residues. The CDR3 DNA reads as TGTGCCAGCAGTCGGAACGAGGGTACTGAAGCTTTCTTT. As protein: CASSRNEGTEAFF.

The genes are TRBV6-1 and TRBJ1-5, with 8 bases that match TRBD1. Germline V lookup: CDR1 MNHNS, CDR2 SASEGT. Trimming removed 7 bases from V and 2 bases from J; junction bases left unmatched: 7. The CDR3 sequence is 15 residues long. The CDR3 nucleotides read TGTGCCAGCACAGGGGGCAGGGCGGGCAATCAGCCCCAGCATTTT. This encodes CASTGGRAGNQPQHF.